This paragraph covers one T cell receptor beta chain sequence. Its specificity is unknown. The PCR employed 60 Vbeta primers together with 13 Jbeta primers. The table came from immunoSEQ multiplex PCR; TCRdb's copy has only in-frame clones and leaves some out. The sample lists about 140,000 clones, 80% occurring once. There are 14 residues in the CDR3. Trimming took 0 bases from V and 8 from J, leaving 11 bases between them. In germline, CDR1 is MGHRA, CDR2 YSYEKL. The source of the sample is a study of cytomegalovirus exposure and HLA in healthy donors. General observations from the study: A later analysis found common viral pathogens apparently linked to several of the most significant clusters. For most subjects, TCR beta sequences were reported to predict HLA-A and HLA-B alleles with accuracy.

The receptor's source is a man in his forties or fifties in good health and CMV-seronegative. Sequencing input: PBMCs. The chain recombines TRBV4-1 with TRBJ2-4; D gene uncertain. CDR3 loop: CASSQDGTQDIQYF. CDR3 sequence (DNA): TGCGCCAGCAGCCAAGATGGCACCCAGGACATTCAGTACTTC.